These 25 T cell receptor beta chains were sequenced from one sample in a study of regulatory T cells in long-lasting Graves disease. Sequencing libraries for TCR beta were prepared with iRepertoire HTBI primers and Arm-PCR of CDR3 regions. One entry per CDR3 protein, called by TCRdb with MiXCR from the multiplex PCR reads. The repertoire consists of roughly 450,000 distinct CDR3 sequences, with approximately 23% occurring once and the leading ten covering around 12%. Time point here: persistent/refractory GD, antithyroid drugs over 5 years with positive TRAb. PBMC RNA was the source of the TCR library. Sequencing used peripheral blood mononuclear cells (PBMCs), obtained when the disease was refractory, from a patient treated with antithyroid drugs. These receptors were collected from a female donor with Graves disease.

The table lists this clonotype with many counts. This chain joins TRBV6-1 and TRBJ2-5; 8 positions agree with TRBD2. Germline CDR1 reads MNHNS; CDR2 reads SASEGT. V shed 5 bases, J shed 1 base, and the junction held 15 bases outside the gene matches. The CDR3 runs 18 residues. The DNA for the CDR3 is TGTGCCAGCAGTCGGCCAGTGGCGAGCGGGGGCATCCAAGAGACCCAGTACTTC. Translation: CASSRPVASGGIQETQYF.

This clonotype was counted only a few times. The chain has TRBV28 and TRBJ2-7, with 12 bases matching TRBD2. Germline V gene sequence: CDR1 MDHEN, CDR2 SYDVKM. The length of the CDR3 is 15 residues. V was pared by 4 bases and J by 3 bases, with 4 bases of the junction left unmatched. CDR3 coding DNA: TGTGCCAGCAGTTCCAGACTAGCGGGGGACTACGAGCAGTACTTC. Translating gives CASSSRLAGDYEQYF.

The genes are TRBV2 and TRBJ2-1, with D maybe TRBD1 (6 bases). Germline CDR1 SNHLY, CDR2 FYNNEI. The CDR3 loop spans 14 amino acids. V lost 7 bases, J lost 0 bases, and 10 bases lay in between. CDR3 sequence: CASIRDNSYNEQFF. CDR3 nucleotide sequence: TGTGCCAGCATCCGGGACAACTCCTACAATGAGCAGTTCTTC. Supplemented by reference TRBV2 and TRBJ2-1, the full variable domain reads EPEVTQTPSHQVTQMGQEVILRCVPISNHLYFYWYRQILGQKVEFLVSFYNNEISEKSEIFDDQFSVERPDGSNFTLKIRSTKLEDSAMYFCASIRDNSYNEQFFGPGTRLTVL.

In this sample, this clonotype turned up once. A much larger clone differs by one base, so this may be a read error. The chain has TRBV28 and TRBJ2-7, with a tentative D call TRBD1 (6 bases). Germline V gene data show CDR1 as MDHEN and CDR2 as SYDVKM. The CDR3 runs to 16 residues. The CDR3 is CASSFLRQALGYEKYF. CDR3 sequence (DNA): TGTGCCAGCAGTTTCCTTAGACAGGCCCTCGGGTACGAGAAGTACTTC.

The V call is TRBV7-6, the J call TRBJ2-5; D possibly corresponds to TRBD2 (6 bases). Germline V CDR1 and CDR2: SGHVS, FNYEAQ. The ends were cut back, 7 bases at V and 1 base at J, with 7 bases in the middle. CDR3 length: 12 residues. CDR3 bases: TGTGCCAGCATGGGGGGCCAAGAGACCCAGTACTTC. This encodes CASMGGQETQYF.

This clonotype was seen at least ten times. The V gene is TRBV12-3 or TRBV12-4, the J gene TRBJ2-5, with D uncertain. Trimming pared 5 bases from V and 5 bases from J, leaving 18 bases between. The CDR3 is made up of 15 amino acids. The CDR3 loop is CASSPDVSAWETQYF. DNA for the CDR3: TGTGCCAGCAGTCCCGATGTAAGTGCCTGGGAGACCCAGTACTTC.

On this clonotype itself: A much larger clonotype is one base distant, so this may be a read error. The CDR3: CASSQGGRAFAFNTEAFF. The CDR3 coding sequence is TGTGCCAGCAGCCAAGGAGGTCGGGCATTCGCATTCAACACTGAAGCTTTCTTT. The chain recombines TRBV11-3 with TRBJ1-1; unclear D gene. Germline CDR1 SGHNT, CDR2 YENEEA. Trimming removed 5 bases from V and 2 bases from J, with 24 bases in between. CDR3 length equals 18 residues. The full variable domain, in which reference TRBV11-3 and TRBJ1-1 provide the parts outside the CDR3, is EAGVVQSPRYKIIEKKQPVAFWCNPISGHNTLYWYLQNLGQGPELLIRYENEEAVDDSQLPKDRFSAERLKGVDSTLKIQPAELGDSAVYLCASSQGGRAFAFNTEAFFGQGTRLTVV.

This clonotype is a singleton in its sample. J is TRBJ2-3 and V is TRBV12-3 or TRBV12-4; the match to TRBD1 covers 9 bases. The trim removed 7 bases at V and 2 bases at J, leaving 16 bases unmatched. This CDR3 has 18 amino acids. CDR3 protein: CASNSAGTGKKYTDTQYF. The DNA for the CDR3 is TGTGCCAGCAACTCGGCCGGGACAGGGAAGAAGTACACAGATACGCAGTATTTT.

This clonotype has at least ten counts. The chain carries TRBV28 and TRBJ2-7; 9 bases map to TRBD1. The J segment lost 0 bases and the V segment lost 7 bases, leaving 7 bases of the junction unmatched. Per germline, CDR1 MDHEN and CDR2 SYDVKM. The CDR3 runs 15 residues. As DNA, the CDR3 is TGTGCCAGCACCGTAGGGACAGGGATCTCCTACGAGCAGTACTTC. Its protein product is CASTVGTGISYEQYF. Together with reference TRBV28 and TRBJ2-7, the CDR3 gives the full variable domain: DVKVTQSSRYLVKRTGEKVFLECVQDMDHENMFWYRQDPGLGLRLIYFSYDVKMKEKGDIPEGYSVSREKKERFSLILESASTNQTSMYLCASTVGTGISYEQYFGPGTRLTVT.

The chain links TRBV3-1 to TRBJ1-3, with D unresolved. The CDR3 is 17 residues long. The germline V gene has CDR1 LGHDT and CDR2 YNNKEL (reference sequence). V lost 4 bases to trimming and J lost 1 base, with 17 bases between them. The CDR3 nucleotides read TGTGCCAGCAGCCGGTACCTCATACAAGCGTCTGGAAACACCATATATTTT. Its translation: CASSRYLIQASGNTIYF.

About this clonotype: With a much larger clone just one base away, this may be a read error. The chain is built from TRBV6-2 or TRBV6-3 and TRBJ2-5; D gene ambiguous. The CDR3 runs to 15 residues. Germline CDR1 reads MNHEY; CDR2 reads SVGEGT. Trimming pared 5 bases from V and 11 bases from J, leaving 24 bases between. The DNA of the CDR3 is TGTGCCAGCAGTGAAGATGGCGGTTGGCCCTACGGGCAGTACTTC. Protein product: CASSEDGGWPYGQYF.

V usage is TRBV6-1 and J usage is TRBJ2-3; 7 bases align to TRBD2. The germline V gene encodes CDR1 MNHNS and CDR2 SASEGT. V was clipped by 6 bases and J by 4 bases; unmatched bases: 13. This CDR3 spans 16 amino acids. CDR3 in DNA: TGTGCCAGCAGCCCATACGGGAGGAGACCCGCAGATACGCAGTATTTT. As protein: CASSPYGRRPADTQYF.

With regard to this clonotype: This may be a read error, as it is one base from a much larger clone. The chain uses TRBV20-1 and TRBJ1-2; a possible D gene is TRBD1 (5 bases). Trimming shortened V by 5 bases and J by 6 bases, and 13 bases separated the two germline ends. Germline-derived CDR1 and CDR2 are DFQATT and SNEGSKA (reference sequence). The CDR3 is made up of 12 amino acids. CDR3: CSAVRGGDGYTF. The CDR3 region has the DNA TGCAGTGCTGTTCGGGGGGGAGATGGCTACACCTTC.

This clonotype was seen many times. This chain links TRBV27 with TRBJ1-1; tentative D call: TRBD1 (6 bases). The CDR3 has 13 amino acids. The V gene's germline CDR1 is MNHEY and CDR2 SMNVEV (reference sequence). V was cut by 6 bases and J by 2 bases, with 10 bases left in between. CDR3: CASRDSTNTEAFF. The CDR3 DNA sequence: TGTGCCAGCAGGGACAGCACAAACACTGAAGCTTTCTTT.

The sample holds many counts of this clonotype. The chain combines TRBV7-2 with TRBJ2-5; 7 bases agree with TRBD1. V lost 5 bases and J lost 4; bases outside the gene matches: 10. The V gene's germline CDR1 is SGHTA and CDR2 FQGNSA. This CDR3 is 15 amino acids long. The CDR3 spells CASSPRQGQGETQYF. The CDR3 DNA is TGTGCCAGCAGCCCCCGACAGGGTCAGGGAGAGACCCAGTACTTC.

This clonotype was seen many times. The genes are TRBV14 and TRBJ1-2, with 7 positions matching TRBD1. This CDR3 has 14 residues. Germline values: CDR1 SGHDN, CDR2 FVKESK. The junction had 2 bases not matched to a gene; V was cut back by 4 bases and J by 0 bases. This chain's CDR3 is CASSRDSANYGYTF. The CDR3 DNA sequence: TGTGCCAGCAGCCGGGACAGCGCTAACTATGGCTACACCTTC.

The J gene is TRBJ1-5, the V gene TRBV30; D possibly corresponds to TRBD1 (5 bases). This CDR3 contains 15 residues. V gave up 2 bases and J gave up 1 base, with 12 bases separating them. Germline V CDR1 and CDR2: GTSNPN, SVGIG (reference sequence). The CDR3: CAWSFAGLSNQPQHF. CDR3 nucleotides: TGTGCCTGGAGTTTCGCGGGGCTAAGCAATCAGCCCCAGCATTTT.

In the case of this clonotype: Relative to the germline gene, one junction end is altered; a read error may explain this. The CDR3 DNA follows: TGTGCCAGCAGCTTTTATACAAACTGGGGCTACACCTTC. Translated, it gives CASSFYTNWGYTF. The chain combines TRBV5-1 with TRBJ1-2; D remains unclear. The CDR3 totals 13 residues. Germline-derived CDR1 and CDR2 are SGHRS and YFSETQ.

Many counts were recorded for this clonotype. The chain uses TRBV19 and TRBJ1-1; tentative D call: TRBD1 (5 bases). Germline V CDR1 and CDR2: LNHDA, SQIVND (reference sequence). The CDR3 runs 13 residues. Trimming shortened V by 6 bases and J by 2 bases, and 10 bases separated the two germline ends. The CDR3 nucleotides read TGTGCCAGTAGCCAGACAGTTAACACTGAAGCTTTCTTT. As protein: CASSQTVNTEAFF.

This clonotype occurred many times. J is TRBJ1-6 and V is TRBV3-1; D remains ambiguous. The CDR3 is 14 residues long. Germline lookup yields CDR1 LGHDT and CDR2 YNNKEL (reference sequence). Trimming removed 4 bases from V and 10 bases from J, with 14 bases in between. Here the CDR3 reads CASSLGGVASPLHF. The CDR3 DNA is TGTGCCAGCAGCCTAGGAGGCGTCGCGTCACCCCTCCACTTT.

This clonotype was detected ten times or more. The V gene is TRBV28, the J gene TRBJ1-5; D is undetermined. This CDR3 has 14 amino acids. Germline lookup yields CDR1 MDHEN and CDR2 SYDVKM. Trimming removed 6 bases at V and 4 bases at J, with 13 bases between. CDR3 bases: TGTGCCAGCAGAAAGCCCCAGACTAATCAGCCCCAGCATTTT. It yields the protein CASRKPQTNQPQHF.

The gene calls are TRBV6-2 or TRBV6-3 and TRBJ2-5; TRBD2 matches at 9 bases. Unmatched junction bases numbered 1, after V lost 0 bases and J lost 5 bases. CDR1 MNHEY and CDR2 SVGEGT come from the germline V gene. This CDR3 has 14 residues. The DNA of the CDR3 is TGTGCCAGCAGTTACTCCGGACTAGCGGAGACCCAGTACTTC. Translating gives CASSYSGLAETQYF.

The rearrangement joins TRBV29-1 to TRBJ1-4, with D perhaps TRBD1 (6 bases). In germline, CDR1 is SQVTM, CDR2 ANQGSEA. The CDR3 sequence is 14 residues long. V lost 6 bases and J 4 bases, leaving 15 bases between the germline ends. The CDR3 protein is CSVRGGFGNEKLFF. DNA of the CDR3: TGCAGCGTCCGAGGGGGGTTCGGTAATGAAAAACTGTTTTTT.

The gene calls are TRBV12-3 or TRBV12-4 and TRBJ2-2; 13 nucleotides line up with TRBD2. The CDR3 spans 16 residues. J lost 5 bases, V lost 5 bases, and 5 bases had no gene match. The CDR3 DNA reads TGTGCCAGCAGTCTCACTAGCGGGGGGGGTACCGGGGAGCTGTTTTTT. Amino acids: CASSLTSGGGTGELFF.

This clonotype was seen at least ten times. This chain connects TRBV7-9 to TRBJ2-7; no reliable D call. Between the trimmed V and J ends, which lost 0 bases and 2 bases, there was a span of 8 bases. CDR1 and CDR2 from the germline V gene are SEHNR and FQNEAQ (reference sequence). The CDR3 sequence is 14 residues long. In DNA, the CDR3 is TGTGCCAGCAGCTTAGCGCCGAGGCCCTACGAGCAGTACTTC. Residues: CASSLAPRPYEQYF.